The 11 T cell receptor beta chains given below trace back to one sample, sequenced in a study of identical twins. TCRdb re-called the 5' RACE reads through MiXCR, storing one row per CDR3 protein. The repertoire holds fewer than 800,000 distinct CDR3 sequences, roughly 7.2% seen once, with approximately 1.5% in the top ten. The sample was also reused in another study, on yellow fever vaccine responses in identical twins.

The specimen sequenced was PBMCs. These receptor sequences come from a woman aged 18 to 35 in good health.

This clonotype was seen more than once but under ten times. The V call is TRBV27, the J call TRBJ2-1, with TRBD2 matching over 15 bases. The CDR3 consists of 18 residues. Germline V gene sequence: CDR1 MNHEY, CDR2 SMNVEV (reference sequence). The trim removed 5 bases at V and 4 bases at J, leaving 9 bases unmatched. CDR3 coding DNA: TGTGCCAGCAGTCCGCGGACTAGCGGGAGGGCCTTTTACAATGAGCAGTTCTTC. It translates to CASSPRTSGRAFYNEQFF.

In this sample, this clonotype turned up many times. The V call is TRBV7-7, the J call TRBJ2-3; 7 positions match TRBD2. The CDR3 runs to 15 residues. Trimming at V came to 1 base and at J to 7 bases, leaving 8 bases not matched to a gene. Germline V gives CDR1 SSHAT, CDR2 FNYEAQ (reference sequence). CDR3 nucleotide sequence: TGTGCCAGCAGCTTAGTGAGCGGGAAGGTGCATACGCAGTATTTT. As protein: CASSLVSGKVHTQYF. Supplemented by reference TRBV7-7 and TRBJ2-3, the full variable domain reads GAGVSQSPRYKVTKRGQDVTLRCDPISSHATLYWYQQALGQGPEFLTYFNYEAQPDKSGLPSDRFSAERPEGSISTLTIQRTEQRDSAMYRCASSLVSGKVHTQYFGPGTRLTVL.

V is TRBV6-2 or TRBV6-3 and J is TRBJ2-6; TRBD1 agrees at 12 bases. Germline V gene lookup returns CDR1 MNHEY and CDR2 SVGEGT. The length of the CDR3 is 22 residues. V shed 6 bases, J shed 0 bases, and the junction held 18 bases outside the gene matches. CDR3 DNA sequence: TGTGCCAGCAGACTGGGAAACCGGGACAGGGGGCTAAGGGACTCTGGGGCCAACGTCCTGACTTTC. Residues: CASRLGNRDRGLRDSGANVLTF.

The V and J genes are TRBV20-1 and TRBJ2-3; 7 bases match TRBD2. V lost 6 bases to trimming and J lost 2 bases; unmatched junction nucleotides: 11. The germline V gene has CDR1 DFQATT and CDR2 SNEGSKA (reference sequence). The CDR3 is 15 residues long. CDR3 in DNA: TGCAGTGCCTTGAGTCTGGGACTATTCACAGATACGCAGTATTTT. It codes for CSALSLGLFTDTQYF.

The gene calls are TRBV27 and TRBJ2-7; the D gene is possibly TRBD1 (6 bases). Germline CDR1 is MNHEY and CDR2 is SMNVEV (reference sequence). The CDR3 sequence is 14 residues long. Trimming removed 5 bases at V and 5 bases at J, with 16 bases between. Here the CDR3 reads CASSPVDSTDEQYF. CDR3 coding DNA: TGTGCCAGCAGTCCCGTGGACAGCACGGACGAGCAGTACTTC.

J is TRBJ2-1 and V is TRBV6-1; D possibly matches TRBD1 or TRBD2 (5 bases each). The CDR3 has 13 residues. The germline CDR1 and CDR2 sequences are MNHNS and SASEGT. V lost 7 bases to trimming and J lost 8 bases, with 15 bases between them. In DNA form, the CDR3 reads TGTGCCAGCACTGGATTGGGGACCGATGAGCAGTTCTTC. Translating gives CASTGLGTDEQFF.

This clonotype was observed a few times. The V and J genes are TRBV28 and TRBJ2-2; 13 nucleotides agree with TRBD2. J was trimmed by 7 bases and V by 6 bases; bases with no gene match: 8. There are 16 residues in the CDR3. Per the germline V gene, CDR1 is MDHEN and CDR2 is SYDVKM. CDR3: CASRPTSGRVNGELFF. The CDR3 DNA sequence: TGTGCCAGCAGGCCCACTAGCGGGAGGGTTAACGGGGAGCTGTTTTTT.

This clonotype has a count of ten or more. The rearrangement joins TRBV10-3 to TRBJ2-3; the D is unclear. Germline V gene data show CDR1 as ENHRY and CDR2 as SYGVKD. V was trimmed by 6 bases and J by 2 bases, leaving 12 bases between them. The CDR3 contains 14 residues. DNA of the CDR3: TGTGCCATCAGGGCCGTTGGCACCACAGATACGCAGTATTTT. It codes for CAIRAVGTTDTQYF.

The chain joins TRBV24-1 to TRBJ2-1, with 10 nucleotides matching TRBD2. The germline gives CDR1 KGHDR, CDR2 SFDVKD. The CDR3 is 18 residues long. The ends lost 4 bases at V and 7 bases at J; junction bases unmatched: 15. The CDR3 loop reads CATSDVPAAGGPHNEQFF. The CDR3 nucleotides read TGTGCCACCAGTGACGTCCCCGCAGCGGGAGGGCCCCATAATGAGCAGTTCTTC.

This chain uses TRBV6-2 or TRBV6-3 with TRBJ2-1; 9 bases match TRBD2. The V gene's germline CDR1 is MNHEY and CDR2 SVGEGT. The CDR3 is made up of 17 amino acids. V gave up 8 bases and J gave up 7 bases; unmatched junction bases: 18. This chain's CDR3 is CASFKYASGTLWNEQFF. The CDR3 coding sequence is TGTGCCAGCTTTAAGTACGCTAGCGGGACCCTGTGGAATGAGCAGTTCTTC.

This clonotype was seen at least ten times. This chain connects TRBV7-8 to TRBJ2-2; 14 bases agree with TRBD2. This CDR3 comprises 17 residues. Per germline, CDR1 SGHVS and CDR2 FQNEAQ. V lost 4 bases, J lost 5 bases, and 6 bases stayed unmatched. The CDR3 DNA follows: TGTGCCAGCAGCTCTGGGACTAGCGGGAGACATACCGGGGAGCTGTTTTTT. This gives the protein CASSSGTSGRHTGELFF. The entire variable domain, with the rest obtained from reference TRBV7-8 and TRBJ2-2, is as follows: GAGVSQSPRYKVAKRGQDVALRCDPISGHVSLFWYQQALGQGPEFLTYFQNEAQLDKSGLPSDRFFAERPEGSVSTLKIQRTQQEDSAVYLCASSSGTSGRHTGELFFGEGSRLTVL.